This TCR beta chain originates from a study of T cell changes during pregnancy in multiple sclerosis. TCRdb's copy holds only in-frame clones and misses some; the assay was immunoSEQ multiplex PCR. Of about 64,000 clones in the sample, roughly 90% were seen once. V dropped 1 base and J dropped 7 bases, with 13 bases sitting between them. The V gene's germline CDR1 is SQVTM and CDR2 ANQGSEA. CDR3 size: 13 residues. The sequence was collected from a female donor with multiple sclerosis, enrolled in a pregnancy study. The sample was peripheral blood, taken in the second trimester of pregnancy. The chain uses TRBV29-1 and TRBJ1-1, with no clear D. The chain's CDR3 is CSVEVRQVSEAFF. CDR3 bases: TGCAGCGTTGAAGTCCGGCAGGTAAGTGAAGCTTTCTTT. The variable domain in full, with the rest retrieved from reference TRBV29-1 and TRBJ1-1, is SAVISQKPSRDICQRGTSLTIQCQVDSQVTMMFWYRQQPGQSLTLIATANQGSEATYESGFVIDKFPISRPNLTFSTLTVSNMSPEDSSIYLCSVEVRQVSEAFFGQGTRLTVV.